This T cell receptor (beta chain) comes out of a study of cytomegalovirus exposure and HLA in healthy donors. The wider study: Later analysis reported that the 120 or so validation repertoires shared the platform of the roughly 700 first-cohort repertoires.

The CDR3 extends over 13 amino acids. V was pared by 2 bases and J by 5 bases, with 9 bases between. CDR1 is MNHEY, CDR2 SVGAGI, per germline. General observations from the study: Subsequent analysis found a tendency for first-cohort TCR clusters to co-occur within the 120 or so validation repertoires. The study listed about 150 cytomegalovirus-associated TCR beta chains.

Points on this clone: Its antigen is unknown.

TCRdb keeps only in-frame clones here, not all; method: immunoSEQ multiplex PCR. Here the sample spans 200,000 to 250,000 clones, less than 90% being singletons. Specimen: PBMCs. V gene TRBV6-5 combines with J gene TRBJ1-1, with D possibly matching TRBD1 (5 bases). This TCR derives from a man younger than 30 in good health and CMV-seropositive. The CDR3 spells CASSYRDGTEAFF. The CDR3 coding sequence is TGTGCCAGCAGTTACAGGGACGGAACTGAAGCTTTCTTT.